This T cell receptor (beta chain) was sequenced for a study of blood T cell repertoires in COVID-19. In the study overall: PBMCs, B-cell-depleted T cells, or T cells provided the cDNA or gDNA that made up the material.

Produced via immunoSEQ multiplex PCR; TCRdb's table is partial and in-frame only. The sample lists about 330,000 clones, around 88% occurring once. V lost 4 bases and J lost 4; bases outside the gene matches: 6. The CDR3 totals 14 residues. CDR1 is MDHEN, CDR2 SYDVKM, per germline. The receptor was isolated from a woman aged 45-65 years with acute or convalescent COVID-19. V and J are TRBV28 and TRBJ1-2, with 7 bases aligning to TRBD1. The material sequenced was peripheral blood. The CDR3 region is CASSYGGDSYGYTF. In nucleotides, the CDR3 is TGTGCCAGCAGTTATGGCGGGGACAGCTATGGCTACACCTTC.